The TCR beta chain under discussion was sequenced for a study of blood T cell repertoires in COVID-19. Study overall: COVID-19 samples from acute and convalescent phases originated in the United States, Italy and Spain.

Here immunoSEQ multiplex PCR was the method, and the copy in TCRdb shows in-frame clones only, minus some. Of about 310,000 clones in the sample, approximately 90% were seen once. The CDR3 has 19 amino acids. Germline V CDR1 and CDR2: ENHRY, SYGVKD. The V and J ends lost 3 bases and 0 bases respectively, with 21 bases between them. The chain is built from TRBV10-3 and TRBJ1-3, with D uncertain. The receptor's source is a man aged 18 to 30 with active or convalescent COVID-19. The specimen sequenced was peripheral blood. CDR3 in amino acids: CAISDFAELGGLSGNTIYF. CDR3 nucleotides: TGTGCCATCAGTGATTTTGCCGAGCTGGGTGGGCTCTCTGGAAACACCATATATTTT.